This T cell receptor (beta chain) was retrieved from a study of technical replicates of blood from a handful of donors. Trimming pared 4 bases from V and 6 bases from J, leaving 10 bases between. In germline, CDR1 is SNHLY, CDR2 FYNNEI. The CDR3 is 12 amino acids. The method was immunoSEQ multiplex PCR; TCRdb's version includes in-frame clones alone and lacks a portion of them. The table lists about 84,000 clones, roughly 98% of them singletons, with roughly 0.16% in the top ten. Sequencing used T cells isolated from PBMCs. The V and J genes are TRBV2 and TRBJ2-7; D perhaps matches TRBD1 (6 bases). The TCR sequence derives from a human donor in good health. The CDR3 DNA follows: TGTGCCAGCAGTGCGACAGGCGGCGAGCAGTACTTC. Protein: CASSATGGEQYF.